The 5 T cell receptor beta chains below all came from one sample that was sequenced in a study of vaccination and CD4 T cells after COVID-19 (dated by TCRdb to the early 2020s). The library was generated by PCR. The listed sequencing device is Illumina iSeq 100. At the Johns Hopkins FTIC core, DNA from the cultured CD4+ T cells underwent TCR sequencing with the Oncomine TCR Beta short-read assay. The raw public data were reprocessed by TCRdb itself: fastp quality trimming at Q25, MiXCR clonotype calling, in-frame beta chains only. Each entry merges the rows of one CDR3 protein and shows their most common DNA and genes. For this sample there are more than 15,000 distinct CDR3 sequences; approximately 53% appear just once. The ten largest clones add up to 15% to 20% of the sample. The sample's treatment or condition label, decoded: roughly 11-day PBMC culture with coronavirus spike peptide pools or control peptides (ViraFEST assay).

Their specific antigens are unknown. The sample consisted of CD4+ T cells from blood, cultured in vitro. All receptors come from a human donor who had recovered from COVID-19.

As DNA, the CDR3 is TGTGCCAGCAGTTACGGGGGGAACTACGAGCAGTACTTC. Its protein product is CASSYGGNYEQYF. The chain carries TRBV6-5 and TRBJ2-7, with a possible D match to TRBD2 (6 bases). Germline V CDR1 and CDR2: MNHEY, SVGAGI. Trimming cost V 2 bases and J 3 bases, with 8 bases left between them. CDR3 length: 13 residues.

The chain combines TRBV30 with TRBJ1-6, with D unresolved. V lost 4 bases to trimming and J lost 8 bases, with 12 bases between them. Per the germline V gene, CDR1 is GTSNPN and CDR2 is SVGIG (reference sequence). The CDR3 contains 13 residues. This CDR3 reads CAWKRQADSPLHF. CDR3 sequence (DNA): TGTGCCTGGAAACGGCAGGCTGATTCACCCCTCCACTTT.

This chain joins TRBV12-3 or TRBV12-4 and TRBJ2-1; D is perhaps TRBD2 (5 bases). V dropped 10 bases and J dropped 2 bases, with 12 bases sitting between them. The CDR3 runs to 13 residues. The CDR3 nucleotides are TGTGCCAACACCCGGCGGGCCTACAATGAGCAGTTCTTC. Protein sequence: CANTRRAYNEQFF.

The chain is built from TRBV6-2 or TRBV6-3 and TRBJ1-2; TRBD1 aligns across 7 bases. The CDR3 is made up of 13 amino acids. The ends lost 8 bases at V and 0 bases at J; junction bases unmatched: 3. The germline gives CDR1 MNHEY, CDR2 SVGEGT. DNA of the CDR3: TGTGCCAGCGGGGACAGTTCTAACTATGGCTACACCTTC. It translates to CASGDSSNYGYTF.

The chain links TRBV4-2 to TRBJ2-3; 7 bases match TRBD2. The CDR3 length is 17 residues. V lost 0 bases and J lost 2; bases outside the gene matches: 8. Germline CDR1 is LGHNA and CDR2 is YNFKEQ. The CDR3 spells CASSQDRASGATDTQYF. For the CDR3, the DNA is TGTGCCAGCAGCCAAGATCGGGCCAGCGGGGCCACAGATACGCAGTATTTT.